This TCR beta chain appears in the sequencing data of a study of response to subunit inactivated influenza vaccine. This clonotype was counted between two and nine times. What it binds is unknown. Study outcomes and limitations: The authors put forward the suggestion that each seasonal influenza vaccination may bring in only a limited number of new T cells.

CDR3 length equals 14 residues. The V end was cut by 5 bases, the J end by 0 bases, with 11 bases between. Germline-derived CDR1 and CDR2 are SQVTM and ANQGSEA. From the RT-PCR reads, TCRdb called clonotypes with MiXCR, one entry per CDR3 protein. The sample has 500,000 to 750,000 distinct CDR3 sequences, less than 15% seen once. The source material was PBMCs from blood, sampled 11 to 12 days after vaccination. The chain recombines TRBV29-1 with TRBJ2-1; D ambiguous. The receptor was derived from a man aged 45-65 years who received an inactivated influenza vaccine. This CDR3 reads CSVISRSSYNEQFF. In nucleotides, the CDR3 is TGCAGCGTTATAAGCCGAAGCTCCTACAATGAGCAGTTCTTC.